The 30 T cell receptor beta chains below were found in one sample sequenced in a study of blood T cell dynamics during melanoma immunotherapy. Repertoires were generated with immunoSEQ multiplex PCR, while TCRdb's copy carries only in-frame clones and drops some. The data contain 9,500 to 15,000 clones, roughly 90% of them singletons. Time point indicated: week 3, after first cycle of checkpoint inhibitor. The sequenced sample was blood, obtained from a patient treated with checkpoint blockade. The receptors were gathered from a human donor with melanoma.

This chain links TRBV19 with TRBJ1-2; 8 nucleotides agree with TRBD1. This CDR3 comprises 14 residues. In germline, CDR1 is LNHDA, CDR2 SQIVND (reference sequence). V lost 6 bases to trimming and J lost 4 bases; unmatched junction nucleotides: 7. This CDR3 reads CASRPPGGGYGYTF. For the CDR3, the DNA is TGTGCCAGTAGACCCCCAGGGGGCGGCTATGGCTACACCTTC.

The chain employs TRBV2 and TRBJ2-5; D perhaps matches TRBD1 (6 bases). The J call may be mistaken, given a closer DNA end match to TRBJ2-7. The CDR3 has 15 amino acids. The V gene's germline CDR1 is SNHLY and CDR2 FYNNEI. CDR3: CASSEDRGQNYEQYF. The CDR3 nucleotides read TGTGCCAGCAGTGAGGATCGGGGACAAAACTACGAGCAGTACTTC.

V is TRBV1 and J is TRBJ1-4; TRBD1, as called in the table, went unchecked against the DNA. TRBV1 is a documented pseudogene. The CDR3 is 16 residues long. The CDR3 DNA follows: TGCACCAGCAGCCAAGCGGCCGGCAGGCTAAATGAAAAACTGTTTTTT. Protein product: CTSSQAAGRLNEKLFF.

There are a few counts of this clone. The V and J genes are TRBV5-1 and TRBJ1-4; 7 bases are shared with TRBD1. The CDR3 sequence is 16 residues long. J was trimmed by 0 bases and V by 4 bases; bases with no gene match: 6. Germline values: CDR1 SGHRS, CDR2 YFSETQ. DNA of the CDR3: TGCGCCAGCAGCACGGGACAGCCCGCAACTAATGAAAAACTGTTTTTT. Its protein product is CASSTGQPATNEKLFF. Full variable domain (missing parts from reference TRBV5-1 and TRBJ1-4): KAGVTQTPRYLIKTRGQQVTLSCSPISGHRSVSWYQQTPGQGLQFLFEYFSETQRNKGNFPGRFSGRQFSNSRSEMNVSTLELGDSALYLCASSTGQPATNEKLFFGSGTQLSVL.

This chain links TRBV7-3 with TRBJ2-3; D remains ambiguous. Germline CDR1 and CDR2: SGHTA and FQGTGA. Between the trimmed V and J ends, which lost 3 bases and 2 bases, there was a span of 6 bases. The CDR3 totals 13 residues. The CDR3 is CASSLYNTDTQYF. The CDR3 nucleotides are TGTGCCAGCAGCTTGTACAACACAGATACGCAGTATTTT. The whole variable domain, filled in from reference TRBV7-3 and TRBJ2-3, reads GAGVSQTPSNKVTEKGKYVELRCDPISGHTALYWYRQSLGQGPEFLIYFQGTGAADDSGLPNDRFFAVRPEGSVSTLKIQRTERGDSAVYLCASSLYNTDTQYFGPGTRLTVL.

The rearrangement links TRBV18 to TRBJ2-1; 10 nucleotides align to TRBD1. Trimming cost V 5 bases and J 5 bases; bases outside gene matches: 6. This CDR3 has 15 amino acids. Looked up from germline, CDR1 is KGHSH and CDR2 is LQKENI. The DNA of the CDR3 is TGTGCCAGCTCAGCTCCGGGACAGGGGAACAATGAGCAGTTCTTC. This codes for CASSAPGQGNNEQFF.

The V and J genes are TRBV19 and TRBJ2-7, with TRBD2 as a possible D gene (5 bases). V shed 3 bases and J shed 0 bases, with 6 bases lying between them. The CDR3 length is 13 residues. Per germline, CDR1 LNHDA and CDR2 SQIVND (reference sequence). The CDR3 sequence: CASSIGLSYEQYF. The CDR3 coding sequence is TGTGCCAGTAGTATTGGACTCTCCTACGAGCAGTACTTC.

The V call is TRBV19, the J call TRBJ2-5; 7 bases align to TRBD1. The CDR3 is 15 residues long. CDR1 LNHDA and CDR2 SQIVND come from the germline V gene (reference sequence). After removal of 4 bases from V and 5 bases from J, the junction contained 10 bases not matched to a gene. The CDR3, as DNA: TGTGCCAGTAGTAACCCGACAGGGACGTCTGAGACCCAGTACTTC. This gives the protein CASSNPTGTSETQYF.

This rearrangement joins TRBV6-5 to TRBJ2-7; D is unclear. Trimming took 2 bases from V and 0 from J, leaving 8 bases between them. The CDR3 is 14 amino acids. In germline, CDR1 is MNHEY, CDR2 SVGAGI. The CDR3 loop reads CASSYGPGSYEQYF. CDR3 nucleotides: TGTGCCAGCAGTTACGGACCTGGCTCCTACGAGCAGTACTTC.

The chain has TRBV18 and TRBJ2-7, with 7 bases fitting TRBD2. The junction had 5 bases not matched to a gene; V was cut back by 6 bases and J by 0 bases. The germline CDR1 and CDR2 sequences are KGHSH and LQKENI. This CDR3 has 14 residues. CDR3 in DNA: TGTGCCAGCTCCAGTGGACTAGGCTCCTACGAGCAGTACTTC. As protein: CASSSGLGSYEQYF.

There are a few counts of this clone. CDR3 in amino acids: CASSLGRRRYEQYF. CDR3 nucleotides: TGTGCCAGCAGCTTAGGCAGGAGACGCTACGAGCAGTACTTC. The chain is built from TRBV7-9 and TRBJ2-7; D unresolved. CDR1 SEHNR and CDR2 FQNEAQ come from the germline V gene (reference sequence). CDR3 length: 14 residues. V was clipped by 1 base and J by 3 bases, with 10 bases between them.

Only one count was recorded for this clone. This rearrangement joins TRBV4-1 to TRBJ1-2, with D possibly being TRBD1 (5 bases). Germline V gives CDR1 MGHRA, CDR2 YSYEKL. Trimming shortened V by 1 base and J by 2 bases, and 17 bases separated the two germline ends. The CDR3 runs to 17 residues. The chain's CDR3 is CASSQVGGRKGNYGYTF. The CDR3 region has the DNA TGCGCCAGCAGCCAAGTCGGGGGGAGGAAGGGGAACTATGGCTACACCTTC.

The chain carries TRBV27 and TRBJ1-1; weak D call: TRBD1 (6 bases). V lost 2 bases, J lost 1 base, and 14 bases lay in between. The CDR3 sequence is 16 residues long. Germline-derived CDR1 and CDR2 are MNHEY and SMNVEV (reference sequence). This CDR3 reads CASSLRGGLQNTEAFF. CDR3 sequence (DNA): TGTGCCAGCAGTTTAAGGGGGGGATTACAGAACACTGAAGCTTTCTTT.

The rearrangement uses TRBV7-6 and TRBJ2-1; 8 bases agree with TRBD2. This CDR3 contains 14 residues. The junction had 7 bases not matched to a gene; V was cut back by 5 bases and J by 7 bases. Germline CDR1 is SGHVS and CDR2 is FNYEAQ. The CDR3 region is CASSTRREGNEQFF. The DNA of the CDR3 is TGTGCCAGCAGCACCCGCCGGGAGGGAAATGAGCAGTTCTTC.

The V gene is TRBV6-5, the J gene TRBJ2-2; D gene unclear. CDR1 and CDR2 (germline): MNHEY, SVGAGI. V lost 4 bases to trimming and J lost 6 bases, with 3 bases between them. The CDR3 spans 11 residues. CDR3 in DNA: TGTGCCAGCAGTTCGGCCGGGGAGCTGTTTTTT. Translated: CASSSAGELFF.

The rearrangement links TRBV2 to TRBJ2-1; no clear D. CDR1 and CDR2 (germline): SNHLY, FYNNEI. This CDR3 is 12 amino acids long. The V end was cut by 6 bases, the J end by 8 bases, with 11 bases between. The DNA of the CDR3 is TGTGCCAGCAGGAAGGTGGCTTATGAGCAGTTCTTC. Translating it yields CASRKVAYEQFF.

The rearrangement uses TRBV19 and TRBJ1-6; no clear D gene. Germline CDR1 LNHDA, CDR2 SQIVND (reference sequence). Between the trimmed V and J ends, which lost 0 bases and 9 bases, there was a span of 15 bases. The CDR3 runs to 16 residues. DNA for the CDR3: TGTGCCAGTAGTATAGATGCTTTACAGCTTGGTTCACCCCTCCACTTT. Its translation: CASSIDALQLGSPLHF.

This sequence joins TRBV15 and TRBJ2-1; D is possibly TRBD2 (6 bases). Germline V gene data show CDR1 as LNHNV and CDR2 as YYDKDF (reference sequence). Trimming removed 0 bases at V and 6 bases at J, with 12 bases between. The CDR3 runs 15 residues. For the CDR3, the DNA is TGTGCCACCAGCAGAGATGAACTAGCAGGCAATGAGCAGTTCTTC. Its protein product is CATSRDELAGNEQFF.

V gene TRBV30 combines with J gene TRBJ2-5; D is unresolved. The CDR3 is 13 amino acids. Trimming cost V 2 bases and J 7 bases, with 14 bases left between them. Germline values: CDR1 GTSNPN, CDR2 SVGIG (reference sequence). In nucleotides, the CDR3 is TGTGCCTGGAGTCTCGGTCAGTCGGGGACCCAGTACTTC. This codes for CAWSLGQSGTQYF.

J is TRBJ2-7 and V is TRBV6-1, with TRBD1 matching 11 bases. CDR1 MNHNS and CDR2 SASEGT come from the germline V gene. V shed 8 bases, J shed 2 bases, and the junction held 5 bases outside the gene matches. The CDR3 length is 14 residues. The CDR3 reads CASGGTGGTYEQYF. The DNA of the CDR3 is TGTGCCAGCGGGGGGACAGGGGGTACCTACGAGCAGTACTTC.

The genes are TRBV4-2 and TRBJ1-1; D unresolved. The CDR3 extends over 13 amino acids. V shed 1 base and J shed 2 bases, with 5 bases lying between them. CDR1 is LGHNA and CDR2 is YNFKEQ in the germline V gene. For the CDR3, the DNA is TGTGCCAGCAGCCAAGGGGGAAACACTGAAGCTTTCTTT. Residues: CASSQGGNTEAFF.

The rearrangement joins TRBV6-1 to TRBJ1-3; D is ambiguous. Per the germline V gene, CDR1 is MNHNS and CDR2 is SASEGT. Trimming left V 8 bases short and J 0 bases short, with 2 bases between. The CDR3 has 11 amino acids. In nucleotides, the CDR3 is TGTGCCAGCCTCTCTGGAAACACCATATATTTT. Translated: CASLSGNTIYF.

CDR3 loop: CASSRLAGVTDTQYF. The CDR3, as DNA: TGTGCCAGCTCAAGACTAGCGGGAGTGACAGATACGCAGTATTTT. The gene calls are TRBV18 and TRBJ2-3; 12 nucleotides agree with TRBD2. V shed 5 bases, J shed 3 bases, and the junction held 3 bases outside the gene matches. The CDR3 has 15 residues. Germline CDR1 and CDR2: KGHSH and LQKENI.

The V gene is TRBV7-2, the J gene TRBJ2-6; D ambiguous. Per germline, CDR1 SGHTA and CDR2 FQGNSA. The V gene lost 1 base and the J gene lost 2 bases, with 6 bases spanning the gap. The CDR3 contains 15 residues. CDR3 protein: CASSLVGAGANVLTF. As DNA, the CDR3 is TGTGCCAGCAGCTTAGTTGGGGCTGGGGCCAACGTCCTGACTTTC.

The chain combines TRBV13 with TRBJ2-7; no firm D call. The V end lost 0 bases, the J end lost 2 bases, and 11 bases lay between the germline ends. Germline-derived CDR1 and CDR2 are PRHDT and FYEKMQ (reference sequence). The CDR3 runs to 15 residues. The CDR3 DNA reads as TGTGCCAGCAGCTTAGGCTTTGGCAGAACCTACGAGCAGTACTTC. Translation: CASSLGFGRTYEQYF.

The rearrangement links TRBV5-1 to TRBJ2-5; 8 nucleotides agree with TRBD2. The germline V gene has CDR1 SGHRS and CDR2 YFSETQ. The CDR3 runs 16 residues. The V gene end was trimmed by 0 bases and the J gene end by 5 bases; junction bases not matched to a gene: 9. CDR3 nucleotides: TGCGCCAGCAGCTTGGGTTATGGTAGCGGGATGGAGACCCAGTACTTC. This sequence encodes CASSLGYGSGMETQYF.

This chain links TRBV5-6 with TRBJ1-5; D is possibly TRBD1 (5 bases). V was cut by 6 bases and J by 3 bases, with 13 bases left in between. CDR3 length: 14 residues. Germline lookup yields CDR1 SGHDT and CDR2 YYEEEE. In nucleotides, the CDR3 is TGTGCCAGCACCGTTAGGGGTTACAATCAGCCCCAGCATTTT. Translated: CASTVRGYNQPQHF.

The V call is TRBV21-1, the J call TRBJ1-4; the table's TRBD1 call for D was not verified on the DNA. TRBV21-1 counts as a pseudogene. This CDR3 contains 13 residues. The CDR3 sequence: CASRFQINEKLFF. The DNA for the CDR3 is TGTGCCAGCAGGTTCCAGATTAATGAAAAACTGTTTTTT.

The chain links TRBV27 to TRBJ2-1; TRBD1 or TRBD2 may be the D gene (5 bases each). The ends were cut back, 2 bases at V and 9 bases at J, with 14 bases in the middle. Germline V lookup: CDR1 MNHEY, CDR2 SMNVEV (reference sequence). The CDR3 length is 14 residues. The CDR3 reads CASSLNGAHSEQFF. The DNA of the CDR3 is TGTGCCAGCAGTTTAAACGGGGCGCATAGTGAGCAGTTCTTC.

The V and J genes are TRBV7-9 and TRBJ1-2; 7 bases line up with TRBD1. Unmatched junction bases numbered 11, after V lost 5 bases and J lost 8 bases. The CDR3 extends over 14 amino acids. Germline assignment: CDR1 SEHNR and CDR2 FQNEAQ (reference sequence). The CDR3 reads CASSRGTEGKGYTF. In DNA, the CDR3 is TGTGCCAGCAGCCGCGGGACAGAGGGAAAGGGCTACACCTTC.